One and the same sample provided the 28 T cell receptor beta chains below, sequenced in a study of cytomegalovirus exposure and HLA in healthy donors. The PCR used 60 Vbeta and 13 Jbeta primers. Assay used: immunoSEQ multiplex PCR; TCRdb lists only in-frame clones, some missing. This table has over 100,000 clones, 69% appearing once. The sample comprised PBMCs. These receptor sequences come from a woman aged 70-85 years in good health and CMV-seropositive.

CDR3 residues: CAIKGSGGLQETQYF. The CDR3 nucleotides are TGTGCCATCAAGGGTAGCGGGGGATTACAAGAGACCCAGTACTTC. The rearrangement uses TRBV10-3 and TRBJ2-5; 9 positions agree with TRBD2. This CDR3 region has 15 residues. The J segment lost 2 bases and the V segment lost 7 bases, leaving 8 bases of the junction unmatched. CDR1 ENHRY and CDR2 SYGVKD come from the germline V gene.

The V call is TRBV30, the J call TRBJ1-2; 10 nucleotides align to TRBD1. Looked up from germline, CDR1 is GTSNPN and CDR2 is SVGIG (reference sequence). The trim removed 3 bases at V and 4 bases at J, leaving 14 bases unmatched. The CDR3 is 17 amino acids. CDR3 in DNA: TGTGCCTGGAGGGGGGGACAGGGGTTGGGACTTGGCTATGGCTACACCTTC. Translation gives CAWRGGQGLGLGYGYTF.

This clone has only one observation. This chain uses TRBV9 with TRBJ2-7, with 7 bases matching TRBD1. The CDR3 totals 15 residues. Germline V gene data show CDR1 as SGDLS and CDR2 as YYNGEE. Trimming took 4 bases from V and 7 from J; bases not matched to a gene: 14. The CDR3 here is CASSPIGQDSMEQYF. The CDR3 DNA reads as TGTGCCAGCAGCCCAATCGGACAGGATAGTATGGAGCAGTACTTC.

In its sample, this clone was seen a few times. CDR3 region: CASRPRGRETQYF. The CDR3 DNA reads as TGTGCCAGCCGACCAAGGGGGCGAGAGACCCAGTACTTC. The chain is built from TRBV6-1 and TRBJ2-5; TRBD1 matches 7 bases. The CDR3 has 13 residues. V lost 8 bases and J lost 4; bases outside the gene matches: 7. Germline V gene data show CDR1 as MNHNS and CDR2 as SASEGT.

This clone was seen a handful of times. The CDR3 DNA is TGTGCCAGCAGCTTAGTCGGTAGCGGGGGGGTCGGTACGCAGTATTTT. It yields the protein CASSLVGSGGVGTQYF. The chain links TRBV11-2 to TRBJ2-3, with 11 bases identical to TRBD2. CDR3 size: 16 residues. V gave up 1 base and J gave up 8 bases; unmatched junction bases: 8. Germline CDR1 is SGHAT and CDR2 is FQNNGV.

The rearrangement links TRBV18 to TRBJ1-1, with 9 nucleotides matching TRBD1. V trimming: 4 bases; J trimming: 2 bases; junction bases outside the gene matches: 5. There are 15 residues in the CDR3. The germline V gene encodes CDR1 KGHSH and CDR2 LQKENI. The CDR3 DNA is TGTGCCAGCTCACGAGGGACAGGGATAAACACTGAAGCTTTCTTT. Its translation is CASSRGTGINTEAFF.

The CDR3 DNA sequence: TGTGCCAGCAGTTACTCCCGGACAGGCTACGAGCAGTACTTC. Amino acids: CASSYSRTGYEQYF. The chain couples TRBV6-5 to TRBJ2-7; 7 positions agree with TRBD1. Germline V gene sequence: CDR1 MNHEY, CDR2 SVGAGI. This CDR3 is 14 amino acids long. With 0 bases clipped from V and 3 bases from J, the junction kept 2 bases outside the gene matches.

The V and J genes are TRBV6-1 and TRBJ1-3; D not certain. Trimming removed 7 bases from V and 2 bases from J, with 12 bases in between. The CDR3 is 14 residues long. CDR1 and CDR2 from the germline V gene are MNHNS and SASEGT. CDR3 nucleotide sequence: TGTGCCAGCACCCAAGGAGGTCCTGGAAACACCATATATTTT. The encoded protein is CASTQGGPGNTIYF.

The chain is built from TRBV7-2 and TRBJ2-1; TRBD1 aligns across 9 bases. Germline trimming cut 4 bases from V and 4 bases from J; bases unmatched to any gene: 5. CDR3 length equals 15 residues. CDR1 and CDR2 (germline): SGHTA, FQGNSA. In nucleotides, the CDR3 is TGTGCCAGCAGCTCGCAAGGACAGGGGTACAATGAGCAGTTCTTC. Encoded protein: CASSSQGQGYNEQFF.

The J gene is TRBJ2-2, the V gene TRBV14; 8 bases agree with TRBD1. The V gene's germline CDR1 is SGHDN and CDR2 FVKESK. The CDR3 contains 15 residues. With V trimmed by 4 bases and J by 5 bases, 6 bases remained unmatched. DNA for the CDR3: TGTGCCAGCAGCCGAGGACAGGGATATACCGGGGAGCTGTTTTTT. Translated: CASSRGQGYTGELFF.

There are a few counts of this clone. The chain has TRBV6-6 and TRBJ1-1; a possible D gene is TRBD1 (5 bases). Germline V CDR1 and CDR2: MNHNY, SVGAGI (reference sequence). CDR3 length: 13 residues. V gave up 5 bases and J gave up 1 base, with 8 bases separating them. The CDR3 DNA sequence: TGTGCCAGCAGTACCACAGGGAACACTGAAGCTTTCTTT. It is translated as CASSTTGNTEAFF.

The V and J genes are TRBV18 and TRBJ1-1; 7 bases are a match to TRBD1. The CDR3 sequence is 14 residues long. CDR1 is KGHSH, CDR2 LQKENI, per germline. V was pared by 0 bases and J by 4 bases, with 2 bases of the junction left unmatched. The CDR3 region is CASSPPPGGTEAFF. CDR3 nucleotide sequence: TGTGCCAGCTCACCACCGCCAGGGGGCACTGAAGCTTTCTTT.

The rearrangement joins TRBV10-3 to TRBJ1-4; D is unclear. CDR3 length equals 15 residues. CDR1 is ENHRY and CDR2 is SYGVKD in the germline V gene. Trimming stripped 0 bases from V and 2 bases from J, with 7 bases between. This CDR3 is CAISESVATNEKLFF. Here the CDR3 DNA reads TGTGCCATCAGTGAGTCGGTAGCTACTAATGAAAAACTGTTTTTT.

The rearrangement uses TRBV6-6 and TRBJ2-7; 7 bases map to TRBD1. The J segment lost 3 bases and the V segment lost 6 bases, leaving 8 bases of the junction unmatched. The CDR3 extends over 14 amino acids. Germline CDR1 is MNHNY and CDR2 is SVGAGI (reference sequence). The CDR3 sequence is CASSRGQSNYEQYF. CDR3 in DNA: TGTGCCAGCAGCCGGGGACAGTCTAACTACGAGCAGTACTTC.

This chain links TRBV19 with TRBJ1-5; tentative D call: TRBD1 (5 bases). The CDR3 has 16 amino acids. Germline CDR1 reads LNHDA; CDR2 reads SQIVND (reference sequence). Trimming removed 10 bases from V and 0 bases from J, with 19 bases in between. The CDR3 loop is CATSTLGGYSNQPQHF. In DNA form, the CDR3 reads TGTGCCACCTCCACGCTGGGGGGGTATAGCAATCAGCCCCAGCATTTT.

V usage is TRBV29-1 and J usage is TRBJ1-4; weak D call: TRBD1 (5 bases). V lost 7 bases and J 0 bases, leaving 15 bases between the germline ends. The V gene's germline CDR1 is SQVTM and CDR2 ANQGSEA. The CDR3 spans 15 residues. CDR3 DNA sequence: TGCAGCGCCAGGGTCCAGGGATCAACTAATGAAAAACTGTTTTTT. Protein product: CSARVQGSTNEKLFF.

This clone was counted only a few times. The rearrangement joins TRBV5-1 to TRBJ2-2; TRBD1 might be the D (6 bases). Trimming pared 7 bases from V and 3 bases from J, leaving 16 bases between. This CDR3 is built from 15 residues. Germline-derived CDR1 and CDR2 are SGHRS and YFSETQ. The CDR3 sequence: CASHWGTLHTGELFF. The CDR3 DNA reads TGCGCCAGCCACTGGGGGACACTTCACACCGGGGAGCTGTTTTTT.

Only a few counts were recorded for this clone. This chain joins TRBV2 and TRBJ2-6; 11 bases agree with TRBD2. The V gene end was trimmed by 4 bases and the J gene end by 3 bases; junction bases not matched to a gene: 11. The CDR3 is 19 amino acids. CDR1 SNHLY and CDR2 FYNNEI come from the germline V gene. For the CDR3, the DNA is TGTGCCAGCAGTGTCCTTAGCGGGGGGGCCTCTGGTGGGGCCAACGTCCTGACTTTC. Translated: CASSVLSGGASGGANVLTF.

The J gene is TRBJ2-5, the V gene TRBV5-1; a possible D gene is TRBD1 (6 bases). V lost 1 base and J 5 bases, leaving 12 bases between the germline ends. The CDR3 spans 14 residues. From germline, CDR1 is SGHRS and CDR2 YFSETQ. DNA of the CDR3: TGCGCCAGCAGCTTGCAGGGGCCGTGGGAGACCCAGTACTTC. This codes for CASSLQGPWETQYF.

V usage is TRBV13 and J usage is TRBJ1-3; D gene uncertain. V was trimmed by 8 bases and J by 0 bases, leaving 8 bases between them. The CDR3 consists of 13 residues. In germline, CDR1 is PRHDT, CDR2 FYEKMQ (reference sequence). The chain's CDR3 is CASAKSSGNTIYF. The CDR3 DNA follows: TGTGCCAGCGCCAAGAGCTCTGGAAACACCATATATTTT.

The chain couples TRBV6-5 to TRBJ1-5; TRBD1 matches at 7 bases. The CDR3 loop spans 16 amino acids. Germline trimming cut 4 bases from V and 0 bases from J; bases unmatched to any gene: 6. Germline V lookup: CDR1 MNHEY, CDR2 SVGAGI. CDR3 coding DNA: TGTGCCAGCAGTTTGACAGGGAGCTTTAGCAATCAGCCCCAGCATTTT. The encoded protein is CASSLTGSFSNQPQHF.

This clone occurred a few times. The rearrangement uses TRBV25-1 and TRBJ2-7; the D gene is possibly TRBD2 (5 bases). This CDR3 contains 17 residues. CDR1 is MGHDK and CDR2 is SYGVNS in the germline V gene. V was cut by 2 bases and J by 0 bases, with 17 bases left in between. CDR3 nucleotides: TGTGCCAGCAGTGAACGATTTGCGGGCCGTAGCTCCTACGAGCAGTACTTC. Protein: CASSERFAGRSSYEQYF.

This clone was counted a few times. The V gene is TRBV29-1, the J gene TRBJ1-1, with D possibly TRBD1 on 5 matching bases. Trimming took off 8 bases at V and 6 bases at J, with 10 bases between the two ends. Per the germline V gene, CDR1 is SQVTM and CDR2 is ANQGSEA. CDR3 length: 10 amino acids. In nucleotides, the CDR3 is TGCAGCCTCGGACATTCTGAAGCTTTCTTT. It specifies CSLGHSEAFF. Full variable domain (outside the CDR3, taken from reference TRBV29-1 and TRBJ1-1): SAVISQKPSRDICQRGTSLTIQCQVDSQVTMMFWYRQQPGQSLTLIATANQGSEATYESGFVIDKFPISRPNLTFSTLTVSNMSPEDSSIYLCSLGHSEAFFGQGTRLTVV.

This chain connects TRBV19 to TRBJ1-4; tentative D call: TRBD1 (5 bases). Germline V gene sequence: CDR1 LNHDA, CDR2 SQIVND (reference sequence). The V end lost 6 bases, the J end lost 6 bases, and 14 bases lay between the germline ends. This CDR3 spans 14 amino acids. This CDR3 is CASREGGADEKLFF. The CDR3 nucleotides are TGTGCCAGTAGAGAGGGAGGGGCGGATGAAAAACTGTTTTTT.

This clone was recorded a few times. This chain joins TRBV6-5 and TRBJ1-1, with 8 bases that match TRBD1. The CDR3 is 15 amino acids. V lost 4 bases to trimming and J lost 6 bases; unmatched junction nucleotides: 10. Germline CDR1 MNHEY, CDR2 SVGAGI. The chain's CDR3 is CASSSQGAPRSEAFF. Written as DNA, the CDR3 is TGTGCCAGCAGTTCCCAGGGGGCGCCTAGATCTGAAGCTTTCTTT.

The rearrangement uses TRBV6-1 and TRBJ1-6; TRBD1 matches at 9 bases. The junction had 8 bases not matched to a gene; V was cut back by 10 bases and J by 7 bases. This CDR3 contains 14 residues. Germline V lookup: CDR1 MNHNS, CDR2 SASEGT. CDR3 coding DNA: TGTGCCACGACTCTGGGGACAGGGAATTCACCCCTCCACTTT. This translates into CATTLGTGNSPLHF.

The V gene is TRBV29-1, the J gene TRBJ2-3, with D possibly matching TRBD2 (6 bases). V shed 4 bases and J shed 2 bases, with 16 bases lying between them. CDR1 is SQVTM, CDR2 ANQGSEA, per germline. CDR3 size: 15 residues. This CDR3 is CSVVGGLTSTDTQYF. The DNA of the CDR3 is TGCAGCGTTGTTGGGGGACTGACCTCCACAGATACGCAGTATTTT.

V gene TRBV29-1 combines with J gene TRBJ1-4; maybe TRBD1 (6 bases). The V gene's germline CDR1 is SQVTM and CDR2 ANQGSEA. The CDR3 is made up of 13 amino acids. With 5 bases removed from V and 2 bases from J, the gap between germline ends came to 9 bases. Here the CDR3 DNA reads TGCAGCGTTCGGGGGGCTACTAATGAAAAACTGTTTTTT. Amino acid sequence: CSVRGATNEKLFF.